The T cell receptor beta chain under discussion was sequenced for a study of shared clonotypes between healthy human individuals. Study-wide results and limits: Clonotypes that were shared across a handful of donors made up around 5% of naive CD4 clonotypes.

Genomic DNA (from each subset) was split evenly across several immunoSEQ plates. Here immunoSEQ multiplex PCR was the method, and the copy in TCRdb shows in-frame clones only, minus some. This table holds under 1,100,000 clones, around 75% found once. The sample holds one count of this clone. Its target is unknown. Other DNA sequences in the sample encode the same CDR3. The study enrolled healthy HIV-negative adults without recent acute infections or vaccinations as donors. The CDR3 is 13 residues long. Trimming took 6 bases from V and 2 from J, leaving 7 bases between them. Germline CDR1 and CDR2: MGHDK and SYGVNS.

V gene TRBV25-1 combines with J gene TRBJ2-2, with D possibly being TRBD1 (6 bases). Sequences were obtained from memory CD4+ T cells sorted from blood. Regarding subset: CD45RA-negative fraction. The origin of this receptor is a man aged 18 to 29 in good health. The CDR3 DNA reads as TGTGCCAGCAGGGACAGAAACACCGGGGAGCTGTTTTTT. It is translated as CASRDRNTGELFF.